This T cell receptor beta chain derives from a study of cytomegalovirus exposure and HLA in healthy donors. In the case of this clone: Its antigen is as yet unknown.

The PCR had 60 Vbeta and 13 Jbeta primers. The protocol was immunoSEQ multiplex PCR, while the TCRdb copy is restricted to in-frame clones and leaves out a portion. Of some 65,000 clones listed, 70% to 80% were seen once; the top ten hold roughly 3.1%. Study-wide points: The presence/absence work took it that sequencing depth was about the same across donors. Common viral pathogens (according to a later analysis) appeared linked to several of the most significant clusters.

The CDR3 sequence is 15 residues long. After removal of 4 bases from V and 9 bases from J, the junction contained 9 bases not matched to a gene. Germline V CDR1 and CDR2: SGHNT, YYREEE (reference sequence). Sequenced input: PBMCs. The chain is built from TRBV5-4 and TRBJ2-1; 11 nucleotides agree with TRBD2. The receptor comes from a girl aged 5-17 years in good health and CMV-seropositive. For the CDR3, the DNA is TGTGCCAGCAGCATAGCGGGAGGGCTAATTGGTGAGCAGTTCTTC. This gives the protein CASSIAGGLIGEQFF.